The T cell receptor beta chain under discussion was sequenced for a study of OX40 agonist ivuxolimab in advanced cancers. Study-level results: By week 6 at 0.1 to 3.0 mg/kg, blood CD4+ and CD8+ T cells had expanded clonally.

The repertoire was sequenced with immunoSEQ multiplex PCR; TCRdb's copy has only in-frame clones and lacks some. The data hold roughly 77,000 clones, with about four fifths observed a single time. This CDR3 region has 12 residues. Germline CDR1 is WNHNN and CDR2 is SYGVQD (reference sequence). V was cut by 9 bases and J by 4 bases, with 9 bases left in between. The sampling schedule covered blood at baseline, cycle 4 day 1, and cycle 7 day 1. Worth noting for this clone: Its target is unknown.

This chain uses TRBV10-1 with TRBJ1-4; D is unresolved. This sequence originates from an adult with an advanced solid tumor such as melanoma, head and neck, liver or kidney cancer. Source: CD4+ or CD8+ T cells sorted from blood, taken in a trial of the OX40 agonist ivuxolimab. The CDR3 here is CARGRDNEKLFF. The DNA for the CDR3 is TGCGCCAGAGGAAGGGATAATGAAAAACTGTTTTTT.